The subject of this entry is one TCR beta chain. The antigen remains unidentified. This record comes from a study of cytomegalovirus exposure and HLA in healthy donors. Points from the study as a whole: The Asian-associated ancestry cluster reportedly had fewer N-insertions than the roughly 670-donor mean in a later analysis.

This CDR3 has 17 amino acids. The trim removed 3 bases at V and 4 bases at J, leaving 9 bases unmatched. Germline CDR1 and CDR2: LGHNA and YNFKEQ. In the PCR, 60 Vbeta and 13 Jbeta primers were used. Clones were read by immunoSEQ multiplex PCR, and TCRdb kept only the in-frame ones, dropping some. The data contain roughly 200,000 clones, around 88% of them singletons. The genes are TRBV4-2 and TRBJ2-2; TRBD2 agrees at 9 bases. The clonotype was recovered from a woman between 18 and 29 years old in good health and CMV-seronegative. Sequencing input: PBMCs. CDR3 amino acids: CASSQGNIAGATGELFF. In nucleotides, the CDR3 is TGTGCCAGCAGCCAGGGGAATATAGCGGGAGCCACCGGGGAGCTGTTTTTT.